The clone carrying this TCR beta chain was seen ten or more times. Its antigen is not known. The data belong to a study of T cells in Graves' hyperthyroidism and ophthalmopathy. Across the study: Staff took peripheral blood when the initial diagnosis was made, before any treatment began. Broader study findings: For ophthalmopathy, model prediction preceded onset by a median around 7 months.

Germline V CDR1 and CDR2: LGHDT, YNNKEL (reference sequence). This CDR3 is 13 amino acids long. With 3 bases removed from V and 4 bases from J, the gap between germline ends came to 9 bases. Amplification yielded TCR beta CDR3 regions, with RNA transcripts as the source. The primer set for the first-round RT-PCR of the TCR CDR3 was HTBI. TCRdb called the multiplex PCR reads again in MiXCR, with one record for every CDR3 protein. The sample contains roughly 350,000 distinct CDR3 sequences, approximately 14% of which appear only once. The receptor comes from a woman aged 30 to 39 with Graves' hyperthyroidism. The sample comprised blood. The chain employs TRBV3-1 and TRBJ1-2, with D tentatively TRBD1 (5 bases). The CDR3 is CASSHSGSYGYTF. CDR3 nucleotides: TGTGCCAGCAGCCACTCAGGGAGCTATGGCTACACCTTC.